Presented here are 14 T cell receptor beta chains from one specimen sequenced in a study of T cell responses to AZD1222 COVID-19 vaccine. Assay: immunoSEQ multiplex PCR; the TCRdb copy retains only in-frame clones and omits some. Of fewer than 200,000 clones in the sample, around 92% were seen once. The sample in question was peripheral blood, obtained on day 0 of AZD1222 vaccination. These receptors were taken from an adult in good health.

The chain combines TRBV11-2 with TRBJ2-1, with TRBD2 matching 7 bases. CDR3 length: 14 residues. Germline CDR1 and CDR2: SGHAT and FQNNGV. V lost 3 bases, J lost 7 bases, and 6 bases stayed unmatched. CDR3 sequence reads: CASSLQSSGNEQFF. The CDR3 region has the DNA TGTGCCAGCAGCTTGCAATCTAGCGGTAATGAGCAGTTCTTC.

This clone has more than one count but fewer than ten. CDR3 sequence reads: CASSGAGDFEQYF. The CDR3 DNA is TGTGCCAGCAGCGGAGCGGGAGACTTCGAGCAGTACTTC. V and J are TRBV5-5 and TRBJ2-7; the match to TRBD2 covers 8 bases. Germline values: CDR1 SGHKS, CDR2 YYEKEE (reference sequence). This CDR3 region has 13 residues. V dropped 4 bases and J dropped 6; count of bases not matched to a gene: 6.

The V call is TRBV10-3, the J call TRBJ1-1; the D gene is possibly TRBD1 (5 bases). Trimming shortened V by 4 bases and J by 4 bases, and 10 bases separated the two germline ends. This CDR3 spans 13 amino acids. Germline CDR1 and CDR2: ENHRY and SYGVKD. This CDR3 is CAISGQWSTEAFF. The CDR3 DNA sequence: TGTGCCATCAGTGGACAGTGGAGCACTGAAGCTTTCTTT.

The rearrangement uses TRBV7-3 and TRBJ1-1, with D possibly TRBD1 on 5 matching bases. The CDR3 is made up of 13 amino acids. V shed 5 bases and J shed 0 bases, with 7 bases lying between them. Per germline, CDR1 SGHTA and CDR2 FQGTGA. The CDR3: CASSMTVNTEAFF. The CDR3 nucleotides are TGTGCCAGCAGCATGACAGTGAACACTGAAGCTTTCTTT.

The CDR3 is CASSAISTNEKLFF. The CDR3 DNA reads TGTGCCAGCAGCGCAATTTCAACTAATGAAAAACTGTTTTTT. The chain employs TRBV9 and TRBJ1-4; unclear D gene. The CDR3 loop spans 14 amino acids. Germline V gene lookup returns CDR1 SGDLS and CDR2 YYNGEE. V lost 3 bases, J lost 0 bases, and 6 bases lay in between.

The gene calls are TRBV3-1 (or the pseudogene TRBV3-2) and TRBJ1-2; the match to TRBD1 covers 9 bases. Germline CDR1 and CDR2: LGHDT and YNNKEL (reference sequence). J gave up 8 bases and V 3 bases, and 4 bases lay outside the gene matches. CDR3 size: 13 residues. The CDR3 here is CASSQGQGWGYTF. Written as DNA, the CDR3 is TGTGCCAGCAGCCAGGGACAGGGTTGGGGCTACACCTTC.

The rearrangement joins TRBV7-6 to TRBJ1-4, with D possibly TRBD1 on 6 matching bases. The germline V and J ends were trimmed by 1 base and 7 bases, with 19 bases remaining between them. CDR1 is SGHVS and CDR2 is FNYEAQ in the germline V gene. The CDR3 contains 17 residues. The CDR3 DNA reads TGTGCCAGCAGCTTAGAAGCGTGGGGGGGCGTTGGTGAAAAACTGTTTTTT. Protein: CASSLEAWGGVGEKLFF.

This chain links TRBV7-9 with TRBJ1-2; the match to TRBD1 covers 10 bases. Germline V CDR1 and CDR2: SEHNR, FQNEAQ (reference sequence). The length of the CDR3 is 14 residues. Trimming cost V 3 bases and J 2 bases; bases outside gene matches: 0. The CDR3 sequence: CASSLGQGNYGYTF. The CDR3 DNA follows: TGTGCCAGCAGCTTGGGACAGGGGAACTATGGCTACACCTTC.

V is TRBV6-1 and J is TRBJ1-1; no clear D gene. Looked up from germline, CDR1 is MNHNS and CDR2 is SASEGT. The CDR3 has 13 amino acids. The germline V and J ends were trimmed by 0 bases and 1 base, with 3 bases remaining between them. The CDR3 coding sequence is TGTGCCAGCAGTGAAGCCACGAACACTGAAGCTTTCTTT. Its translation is CASSEATNTEAFF.

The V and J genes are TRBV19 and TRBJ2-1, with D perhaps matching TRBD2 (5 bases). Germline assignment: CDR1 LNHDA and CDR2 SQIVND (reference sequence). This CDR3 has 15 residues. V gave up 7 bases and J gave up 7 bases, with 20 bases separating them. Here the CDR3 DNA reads TGTGCCAGTACCCCTGGAGAGGGTGTTCCTAATGAGCAGTTCTTC. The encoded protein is CASTPGEGVPNEQFF.

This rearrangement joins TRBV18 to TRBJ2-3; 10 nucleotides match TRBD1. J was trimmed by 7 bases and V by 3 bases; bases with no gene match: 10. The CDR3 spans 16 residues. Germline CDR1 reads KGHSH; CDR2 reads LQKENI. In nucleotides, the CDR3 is TGTGCCAGCTCACCTGACCCGGGACAGGGGAGAAATACGCAGTATTTT. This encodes CASSPDPGQGRNTQYF.

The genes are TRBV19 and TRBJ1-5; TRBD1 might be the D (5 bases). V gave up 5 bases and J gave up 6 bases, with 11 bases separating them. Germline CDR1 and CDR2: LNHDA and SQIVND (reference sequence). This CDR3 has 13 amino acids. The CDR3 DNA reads TGTGCCAGTAGTGGGGCCCGAGGTCAGCCCCAGCATTTT. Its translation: CASSGARGQPQHF.

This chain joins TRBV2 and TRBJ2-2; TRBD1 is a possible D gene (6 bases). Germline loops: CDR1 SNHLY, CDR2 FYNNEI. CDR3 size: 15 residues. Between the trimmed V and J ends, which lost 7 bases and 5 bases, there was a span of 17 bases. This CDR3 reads CASKRGTRATGELFF. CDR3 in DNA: TGTGCCAGCAAAAGGGGGACACGCGCAACCGGGGAGCTGTTTTTT.

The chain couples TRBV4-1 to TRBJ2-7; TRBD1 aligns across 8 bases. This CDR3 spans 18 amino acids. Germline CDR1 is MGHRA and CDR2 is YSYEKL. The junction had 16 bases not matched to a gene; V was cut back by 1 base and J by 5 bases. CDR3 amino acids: CASSQGILYRDRSHEQYF. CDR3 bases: TGCGCCAGCAGCCAAGGGATCCTATACCGGGACAGGTCCCACGAGCAGTACTTC.